A single sample is the source of the 19 T cell receptor beta chains below, sequenced in a study of CD8 T cells in ankylosing spondylitis. Antigens for these TCRs are unknown. TCRdb re-derived calls from the 5' RACE reads in MiXCR, one entry per CDR3 protein. Here the sample spans 650,000 to 800,000 distinct CDR3 sequences, over 15% being singletons. Study-level findings and limits: A motif of under ten highly homologous TCR beta variants was seen as apparently characteristic of ankylosing spondylitis blood.

The specimen sequenced was blood, either unsorted or a sorted T cell fraction (not recorded which). The receptor source for this set is a male donor with ankylosing spondylitis.

In this sample, this clonotype turned up a few times. This chain links TRBV11-2 with TRBJ2-5; TRBD1 is a possible D gene (6 bases). V lost 1 base and J 6 bases, leaving 9 bases between the germline ends. Germline CDR1 reads SGHAT; CDR2 reads FQNNGV. The CDR3 runs to 13 residues. In DNA, the CDR3 is TGTGCCAGCAGCTTAGTCAGGGACAAGACCCAGTACTTC. This codes for CASSLVRDKTQYF.

V gene TRBV20-1 combines with J gene TRBJ2-2, with 8 bases fitting TRBD2. The junction had 9 bases not matched to a gene; V was cut back by 1 base and J by 5 bases. In germline, CDR1 is DFQATT, CDR2 SNEGSKA (reference sequence). CDR3 length: 16 residues. Here the CDR3 reads CSARGPGLVRTGELFF. Here the CDR3 DNA reads TGCAGTGCTAGAGGCCCGGGACTAGTGCGAACCGGGGAGCTGTTTTTT.

This clonotype was counted at least ten times. This rearrangement joins TRBV3-1 to TRBJ2-2, with D possibly matching TRBD2 (6 bases). V lost 1 base to trimming and J lost 5 bases, with 17 bases between them. The CDR3 totals 17 residues. The V gene's germline CDR1 is LGHDT and CDR2 YNNKEL (reference sequence). The CDR3 here is CASSQGVLGGATGELFF. The CDR3 coding sequence is TGTGCCAGCAGCCAAGGGGTACTAGGAGGGGCGACCGGGGAGCTGTTTTTT.

The sample holds a few counts of this clonotype. V gene TRBV11-2 combines with J gene TRBJ2-7, with 15 bases matching TRBD2. V lost 7 bases, J lost 4 bases, and 14 bases stayed unmatched. Germline loops: CDR1 SGHAT, CDR2 FQNNGV. The length of the CDR3 is 18 residues. The CDR3 here is CASILGTTGTSGRYEQYF. The DNA for the CDR3 is TGTGCCAGCATCCTAGGGACCACCGGGACTAGCGGGAGGTACGAGCAGTACTTC.

Remarks on this clonotype: An end of the junction does not agree with germline; a read error may underlie this. The gene calls are TRBV20-1 and TRBJ1-1, with D uncertain. The CDR3 totals 14 residues. The V gene's germline CDR1 is DFQATT and CDR2 SNEGSKA (reference sequence). The CDR3 bases are TGCAGTGCCAGAGATGGGGTGGGAAACACTGAAGCTTTCTTT. Amino acids: CSARDGVGNTEAFF.

The chain uses TRBV12-3 or TRBV12-4 and TRBJ2-7; TRBD2 matches 7 bases. This CDR3 spans 16 amino acids. V trimming: 4 bases; J trimming: 0 bases; junction bases outside the gene matches: 9. The DNA of the CDR3 is TGTGCCAGCAGTTCCGCTACTAGCGCTCCCTCCTACGAGCAGTACTTC. As protein: CASSSATSAPSYEQYF.

By share, this clonotype ranks as medium-sized. This chain joins TRBV4-1 and TRBJ2-2, with 7 bases identical to TRBD1. The germline CDR1 and CDR2 sequences are MGHRA and YSYEKL. The CDR3 sequence is 15 residues long. V lost 3 bases to trimming and J lost 4 bases; unmatched junction nucleotides: 5. DNA for the CDR3: TGCGCCAGCAGCCAGTACAGGGGAAGCACCGGGGAGCTGTTTTTT. Its protein is CASSQYRGSTGELFF.

The chain recombines TRBV7-3 with TRBJ2-1, with a possible D match to TRBD1 (5 bases). The germline V and J ends were trimmed by 5 bases and 2 bases, with 10 bases remaining between them. Germline CDR1 SGHTA, CDR2 FQGTGA. CDR3 size: 14 residues. The CDR3 loop is CASSRDSTYNEQFF. The CDR3 nucleotides read TGTGCCAGCAGCCGAGACAGTACCTACAATGAGCAGTTCTTC.

The chain recombines TRBV10-3 with TRBJ2-2; D tentatively fits TRBD1 or TRBD2 (5 bases each). The CDR3 is 13 amino acids. The germline V and J ends were trimmed by 7 bases and 3 bases, with 9 bases remaining between them. The germline V gene has CDR1 ENHRY and CDR2 SYGVKD. The CDR3 nucleotides read TGTGCCATCAAGGGGACGGACACCGGGGAGCTGTTTTTT. Amino acid sequence: CAIKGTDTGELFF.

In its sample, this clonotype was seen many times. The genes are TRBV7-2 and TRBJ2-5; 9 nucleotides align to TRBD1. Germline loops: CDR1 SGHTA, CDR2 FQGNSA. V was clipped by 4 bases and J by 4 bases; unmatched bases: 7. This CDR3 has 15 amino acids. CDR3 sequence (DNA): TGTGCCAGCAGCTATCCGGGACAGGGCGGAGAGACCCAGTACTTC. Its translation is CASSYPGQGGETQYF.

This clonotype has more than one count but fewer than ten. The chain is built from TRBV4-1 and TRBJ2-6, with unresolved D. CDR3 size: 14 residues. Trimming stripped 1 base from V and 4 bases from J, with 5 bases between. Germline V gene sequence: CDR1 MGHRA, CDR2 YSYEKL. The CDR3 spells CASSQGYGANVLTF. The CDR3 DNA sequence: TGCGCCAGCAGCCAAGGGTACGGGGCCAACGTCCTGACTTTC.

The V gene is TRBV11-1, the J gene TRBJ2-1, with a tentative D call TRBD2 (5 bases). V was clipped by 2 bases and J by 6 bases, with 23 bases between them. Germline values: CDR1 SGHAT, CDR2 FQDESV (reference sequence). The CDR3 spans 18 residues. CDR3 DNA: TGTGCCAGCAGCTTAAGGGCCCCGAGGGCGAGTGTTGGCAATGAGCAGTTCTTC. Translating gives CASSLRAPRASVGNEQFF.

V usage is TRBV29-1 and J usage is TRBJ2-1, with TRBD2 matching 8 bases. The V gene end was trimmed by 5 bases and the J gene end by 7 bases; junction bases not matched to a gene: 10. Germline V CDR1 and CDR2: SQVTM, ANQGSEA. This CDR3 comprises 14 residues. CDR3 sequence reads: CSVLPLAVGNEQFF. CDR3 nucleotides: TGCAGCGTTCTCCCACTAGCGGTGGGGAATGAGCAGTTCTTC.

There are a few counts of this clonotype. This chain connects TRBV10-2 to TRBJ1-2; TRBD1 matches 9 bases. The CDR3 runs to 14 residues. Losses at the gene ends were 6 bases for V and 4 bases for J; bases not matched to a gene: 6. Germline CDR1 reads WSHSY; CDR2 reads SAAADI. The CDR3, as DNA: TGCGCCAGCAGATGGACAGGGGACCGCTATGGCTACACCTTC. Translated, it gives CASRWTGDRYGYTF.

This clonotype appeared a few times. The chain links TRBV10-2 to TRBJ2-2; D might be TRBD2 (6 bases). The CDR3 is 15 amino acids. Trimming stripped 7 bases from V and 1 base from J, with 13 bases between. The V gene's germline CDR1 is WSHSY and CDR2 SAAADI. This chain's CDR3 is CASMVGGMNTGELFF. DNA for the CDR3: TGCGCCAGCATGGTTGGGGGGATGAACACCGGGGAGCTGTTTTTT.

This clonotype showed up many times. An end of the junction does not agree with germline; a read error may underlie this. The J gene is TRBJ2-1, the V gene TRBV24-1; D ambiguous. The germline gives CDR1 KGHDR, CDR2 SFDVKD. This CDR3 has 13 amino acids. The CDR3 loop reads CATSDLSSNEQFF. The CDR3 nucleotides are TGTGCCACCAGTGATTTATCCTCCAATGAGCAGTTCTTC.

There are a few counts of this clonotype. The CDR3 nucleotides are TGTGCCAGCAGCCCAGGGAGTGGGTACCTCACTGAAGCTTTCTTT. Translating it yields CASSPGSGYLTEAFF. V usage is TRBV27 and J usage is TRBJ1-1; weak D call: TRBD1 (5 bases). Germline CDR1 reads MNHEY; CDR2 reads SMNVEV (reference sequence). The V gene lost 6 bases and the J gene lost 4 bases, with 18 bases spanning the gap. The CDR3 spans 15 residues.

This chain connects TRBV4-1 to TRBJ2-5; D is perhaps TRBD1 (6 bases). V shed 1 base and J shed 5 bases, with 17 bases lying between them. Germline V lookup: CDR1 MGHRA, CDR2 YSYEKL. CDR3 length equals 16 residues. The CDR3 coding sequence is TGCGCCAGCAGCCAAGTCAAGGCAGGGGTAGGGGAGACCCAGTACTTC. This sequence encodes CASSQVKAGVGETQYF.

This clonotype showed up many times. This sequence joins TRBV29-1 and TRBJ1-1, with D possibly being TRBD1 (5 bases). The germline V and J ends were trimmed by 4 bases and 0 bases, with 27 bases remaining between them. The germline V gene has CDR1 SQVTM and CDR2 ANQGSEA. The CDR3 spans 19 residues. CDR3 coding DNA: TGCAGCGTTGGTGGGGAACTGGTGAGGGCAGGGCTTCTGAACACTGAAGCTTTCTTT. This codes for CSVGGELVRAGLLNTEAFF.